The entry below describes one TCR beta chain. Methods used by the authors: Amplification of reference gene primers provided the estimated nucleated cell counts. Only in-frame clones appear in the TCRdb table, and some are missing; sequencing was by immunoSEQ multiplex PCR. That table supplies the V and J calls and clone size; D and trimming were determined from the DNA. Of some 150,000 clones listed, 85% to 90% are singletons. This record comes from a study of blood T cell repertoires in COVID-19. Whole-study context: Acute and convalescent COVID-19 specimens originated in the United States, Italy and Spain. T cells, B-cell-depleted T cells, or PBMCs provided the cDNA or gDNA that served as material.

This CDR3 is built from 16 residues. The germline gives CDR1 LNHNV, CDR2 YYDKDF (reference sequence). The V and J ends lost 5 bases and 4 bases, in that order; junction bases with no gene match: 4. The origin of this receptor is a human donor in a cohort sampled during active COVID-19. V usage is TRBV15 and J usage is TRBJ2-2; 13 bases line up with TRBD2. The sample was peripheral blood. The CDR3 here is CATSLGLAGATGELFF. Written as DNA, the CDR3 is TGTGCCACCAGCCTCGGACTAGCGGGAGCCACCGGGGAGCTGTTTTTT.